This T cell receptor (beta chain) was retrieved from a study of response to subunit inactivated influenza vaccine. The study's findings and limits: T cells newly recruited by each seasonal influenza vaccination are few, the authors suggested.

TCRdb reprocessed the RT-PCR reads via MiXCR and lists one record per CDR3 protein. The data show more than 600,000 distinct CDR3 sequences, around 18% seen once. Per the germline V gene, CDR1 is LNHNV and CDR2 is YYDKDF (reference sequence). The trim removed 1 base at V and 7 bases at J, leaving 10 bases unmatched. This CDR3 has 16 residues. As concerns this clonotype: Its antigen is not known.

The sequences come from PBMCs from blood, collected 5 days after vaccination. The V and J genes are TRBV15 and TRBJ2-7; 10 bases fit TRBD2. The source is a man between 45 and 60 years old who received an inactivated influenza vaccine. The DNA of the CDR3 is TGTGCCACCAGCAGAGTATGGGAGGCTAGCGGGGGAGAGCAGTACTTC. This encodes CATSRVWEASGGEQYF. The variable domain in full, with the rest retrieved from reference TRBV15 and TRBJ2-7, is DAMVIQNPRYQVTQFGKPVTLSCSQTLNHNVMYWYQQKSSQAPKLLFHYYDKDFNNEADTPDNFQSRRPNTSFCFLDIRSPGLGDTAMYLCATSRVWEASGGEQYFGPGTRLTVT.